This passage covers 15 T cell receptor beta chains from one sample sequenced in a study of monozygotic twins with inflammatory bowel disease. Reanalyzing the 5' RACE reads, TCRdb keeps one entry per CDR3 protein, without DNA. The sample has approximately 150,000 distinct CDR3 sequences. The sequenced sample was blood. The receptor set was obtained from a human donor with ulcerative colitis or Crohn's disease, or a healthy co-twin of an affected twin (not recorded which).

The V and J genes are TRBV7-3 and TRBJ2-7; TCRdb indicates TRBD2, and absent DNA this call remains unverified. CDR1 and CDR2 (germline): SGHTA, FQGTGA. The CDR3 is 16 residues long. CDR3 region: CASSAMPGLDPYEQYF.

CDR3 loop: CASSYAPTSNEQFF. This chain links TRBV6-5 with TRBJ2-1. CDR3 length: 14 amino acids. CDR1 is MNHEY, CDR2 SVGAGI, per germline.

The V gene is TRBV7-5, the J gene TRBJ1-1. TRBV7-5 counts as a pseudogene. The CDR3 has 14 amino acids. Here the CDR3 reads CMSVFSVMNTEAFF.

The chain carries TRBV19 and TRBJ1-5; the TCRdb D gene call, TRBD1, has no DNA to confirm it. The CDR3 has 13 amino acids. CDR1 and CDR2 from the germline V gene are LNHDA and SQIVND (reference sequence). CDR3 sequence: CASTGTGNQPQHF.

CDR3 amino acids: CASTFGLAGDKNIQYF. The rearrangement joins TRBV7-2 to TRBJ2-4; TCRdb's D gene call, TRBD2, goes unchecked for lack of DNA. This CDR3 region has 16 residues. The germline gives CDR1 SGHTA, CDR2 FQGNSA.

This sequence joins TRBV9 and TRBJ1-1. CDR1 and CDR2 from the germline V gene are SGDLS and YYNGEE. This CDR3 contains 12 residues. CDR3: CASSVSNTEAFF. The full variable domain, in which reference TRBV9 and TRBJ1-1 provide the parts outside the CDR3, is DSGVTQTPKHLITATGQRVTLRCSPRSGDLSVYWYQQSLDQGLQFLIQYYNGEERAKGNILERFSAQQFPDLHSELNLSSLELGDSALYFCASSVSNTEAFFGQGTRLTVV.

This rearrangement joins TRBV7-2 to TRBJ2-1; TCRdb's assignment of TRBD1 cannot be checked, as there is no DNA. The length of the CDR3 is 15 residues. Germline V gene sequence: CDR1 SGHTA, CDR2 FQGNSA. The chain's CDR3 is CASSSYTGDYNEQFF.

The chain carries TRBV20-1 and TRBJ1-2; TCRdb picks TRBD1, but there is no DNA to check that call. This CDR3 contains 14 residues. The germline V gene encodes CDR1 DFQATT and CDR2 SNEGSKA (reference sequence). The CDR3 is CSARGGTGYPGYTF.

The chain combines TRBV4-1 with TRBJ2-7. Germline V CDR1 and CDR2: MGHRA, YSYEKL. This CDR3 is built from 11 residues. CDR3 loop: CASSQGSEQYF.

The chain is built from TRBV20-1 and TRBJ2-6; TCRdb picks TRBD1, but there is no DNA to check that call. CDR3 size: 17 residues. Per germline, CDR1 DFQATT and CDR2 SNEGSKA (reference sequence). Here the CDR3 reads CSAQGGGFRSGANVLTF.

The V and J genes are TRBV5-1 and TRBJ2-3; TCRdb gives TRBD2 as the D gene, but with no DNA this cannot be confirmed. The CDR3 sequence is 13 residues long. CDR1 SGHRS and CDR2 YFSETQ come from the germline V gene. The CDR3 region is CASSQRTTNTQYF. The full variable domain, completed using reference TRBV5-1 and TRBJ2-3, is KAGVTQTPRYLIKTRGQQVTLSCSPISGHRSVSWYQQTPGQGLQFLFEYFSETQRNKGNFPGRFSGRQFSNSRSEMNVSTLELGDSALYLCASSQRTTNTQYFGPGTRLTVL.

The CDR3 sequence: CASSLGTAKETQYF. This rearrangement joins TRBV5-1 to TRBJ2-5; TCRdb lists TRBD1, though no DNA is available to test this call. The CDR3 loop spans 14 amino acids. The germline V gene has CDR1 SGHRS and CDR2 YFSETQ.

The chain recombines TRBV5-1 with TRBJ2-5; TCRdb's D call, TRBD2, is unchecked because there is no DNA. The CDR3 length is 14 residues. CDR1 SGHRS and CDR2 YFSETQ come from the germline V gene. The CDR3 loop reads CASSSGTSDETQYF.

The chain employs TRBV7-9 and TRBJ2-6; TCRdb names TRBD2, which stays unverified in the absence of DNA. The CDR3 runs to 15 residues. The germline V gene encodes CDR1 SEHNR and CDR2 FQNEAQ (reference sequence). The CDR3: CASSTRAGGANVLTF. The entire variable domain, with the rest obtained from reference TRBV7-9 and TRBJ2-6, is as follows: DTGVSQNPRHKITKRGQNVTFRCDPISEHNRLYWYRQTLGQGPEFLTYFQNEAQLEKSRLLSDRFSAERPKGSFSTLEIQRTEQGDSAMYLCASSTRAGGANVLTFGAGSRLTVL.

The V call is TRBV5-1, the J call TRBJ2-5; TCRdb picks TRBD1, but there is no DNA to check that call. Germline V gives CDR1 SGHRS, CDR2 YFSETQ. The CDR3 consists of 15 residues. Here the CDR3 reads CASSGRDRDQETQYF.